This T cell receptor beta chain was identified during a study of T cell responses to AZD1222 COVID-19 vaccine (dated by TCRdb to about 2021). Some background on the complete study: Because spike-specific TCR depth and breadth did not differ between the two schedules, AZD1222 recipients who got a second dose at roughly 4 weeks were pooled with those who got a second dose at roughly 12 weeks. TCR sequencing covered some 250 trial participants: around 210 given two doses of AZD1222 and 26 given two doses of MenACWY control vaccine. Trial participants were enrolled by age into 18-55, 56-69 and 70-plus year subgroups, with roughly 160, 29 and 62 TCR-sequenced participants respectively.

The CDR3 regions of human TCRbeta chains were analyzed by immunosequencing. As for how the authors treated the data: TCRs in the repertoires were compared against a reference library of SARS-CoV-2-specific TCRs that had been generated with the MIRA antigen-specificity platform. Breadth meant the fraction of unique TCRs that were SARS-CoV-2-associated, whereas depth meant the fraction of total T cells that were SARS-CoV-2-associated. Using the MIRA data, every spike-specific TCR was mapped to the spike region that the TCR reacted to and assigned to either a CD4 or a CD8 class. Log10-transformed breadth and depth values were compared by one-way ANOVA with Sidak's multiple comparisons tests. The immuneACCESS repertoire file appears here via TCRdb, limited to in-frame rearrangements. These files lack a portion of the clones; in checked studies, under half of the deficit traces to unresolved V genes, and the cause of the others is not known. V, J and clone size reflect that table, while D and trimming were determined from the DNA. The sample records about 200,000 clones, approximately 86% of which are singletons. The ten largest clones capture around 8% of the sample.

Explained via the paper, the time point label denotes: baseline before first vaccination. Vaccinee samples were obtained from the UK trials COV001 and COV002, which included a single-blind randomized controlled phase 2/3 trial of AZD1222 (ChAdOx1 nCoV-19) in healthy adults. For TCRbeta chain sequencing, PBMC samples from trial participants were taken at day 0 and at day 28 after the second dose. Taken from cysteine to phenylalanine, the CDR3 has 13 residues. The retained sequence is limited to the CDR3, 39 bases, with the frame set at the first base. V is trimmed back by 8 bases and J by 4 bases, and the junction contains 5 bases that no gene match accounts for. As encoded in the germline V gene (reference sequence), CDR1 is LNHDA while CDR2 is SQIVND. What the authors observed across the whole study: Because no day 14 peak-response samples were available, the repertoires could be characterized only after the peak T cell response. The 56-69-year group was small, and its depth increase did not reach significance, likely because of low power. Reportedly, close to half of the unique spike-specific TCRs recognized epitopes lying outside the regions that are mutated in the B.1.351 and B.1.1.7 variants. Participants were mostly white British, with more females than males. The authors suggested clonal diversity may have been underestimated. Vaccine-associated CD4 TCRs spanned the whole spike protein, with dominant responses in regions 160-218 and 743-854. After two AZD1222 doses, spike-specific TCR breadth and depth were significantly higher than at day 0 and than in MenACWY recipients. Conclusions about previously exposed vaccinees are limited because only a handful of AZD1222 recipients were SARS-CoV-2 seropositive at baseline.

On this clone itself: Its antigen remains unidentified. No per-base quality is available; no much larger clone lies one base away.

Sequencing used peripheral blood, obtained on day 0 of AZD1222 vaccination. The sequence joins TRBV19 to TRBJ2-3, with 8 central nucleotides matching TRBD2. The TCR was taken from an adult in good health. The nucleotides are TGTGCCAGTGGTCCGGGGGGGGCAGATACGCAGTATTTT. It translates as CASGPGGADTQYF.